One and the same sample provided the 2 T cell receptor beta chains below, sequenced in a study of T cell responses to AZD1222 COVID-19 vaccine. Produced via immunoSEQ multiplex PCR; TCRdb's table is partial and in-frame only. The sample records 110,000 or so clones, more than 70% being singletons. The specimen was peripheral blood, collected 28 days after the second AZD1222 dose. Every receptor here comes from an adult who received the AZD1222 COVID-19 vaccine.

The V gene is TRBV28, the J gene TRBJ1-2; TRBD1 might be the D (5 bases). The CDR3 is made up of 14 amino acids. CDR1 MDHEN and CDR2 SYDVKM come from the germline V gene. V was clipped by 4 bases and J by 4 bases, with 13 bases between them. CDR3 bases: TGTGCCAGCAGTTACGATACAGGCCTCTATGGCTACACCTTC. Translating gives CASSYDTGLYGYTF.

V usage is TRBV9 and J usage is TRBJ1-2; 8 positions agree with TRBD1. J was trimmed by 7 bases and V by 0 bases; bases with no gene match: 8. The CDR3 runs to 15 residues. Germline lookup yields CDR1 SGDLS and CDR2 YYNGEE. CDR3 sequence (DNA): TGTGCCAGCAGCGTAGTGGGCAGGGGGCACGGTGGCTACACCTTC. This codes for CASSVVGRGHGGYTF.